A single sample is the source of the 25 T cell receptor beta chains below, sequenced in a study of blood T cells in healthy people across ages. The second PCR ran about 6 to 12 cycles with a sample-barcoded 5' primer and J-beta primers. Each CDR3 protein is one row after TCRdb ran MiXCR on the 5' RACE reads. The sample lists roughly 650,000 distinct CDR3 sequences, approximately 30% seen once, with roughly 15% in the top ten. The sequenced sample consisted of blood. Receptors were obtained from a woman aged 80 or over in good health.

This clonotype was observed many times. V and J are TRBV6-1 and TRBJ2-1; 11 bases fit TRBD2. CDR3 length: 13 residues. Germline values: CDR1 MNHNS, CDR2 SASEGT. Losses at the gene ends were 4 bases for V and 10 bases for J; bases not matched to a gene: 3. CDR3 DNA sequence: TGTGCCAGCAGTGTAGCGGGGGGGCAAGAGCAGTTCTTC. Its protein is CASSVAGGQEQFF.

This clonotype came up many times. J is TRBJ2-4 and V is TRBV21-1; the D call TRBD1 from the table was never checked on the DNA. TRBV21-1 is termed a pseudogene. The length of the CDR3 is 16 residues. CDR3 sequence reads: CASSSRQGVSKNIQYF. The DNA of the CDR3 is TGTGCCAGCAGCAGCCGACAGGGGGTTTCCAAAAACATTCAGTACTTC.

The V call is TRBV28, the J call TRBJ2-5; the D gene is possibly TRBD1 (6 bases). TRBJ2-7 explains the end of the DNA better; the J call may be wrong. The CDR3 has 15 amino acids. Germline V CDR1 and CDR2: MDHEN, SYDVKM. In DNA, the CDR3 is TGTGCCAACAGCCCCTCGGCAGGGGCCCAGCGCGAGCAGTACTTC. This translates into CANSPSAGAQREQYF.

This clonotype was counted a few times. The chain employs TRBV20-1 and TRBJ1-1; 8 bases match TRBD1. The CDR3 has 13 amino acids. Germline CDR1 DFQATT, CDR2 SNEGSKA (reference sequence). The J segment lost 2 bases and the V segment lost 8 bases, leaving 7 bases of the junction unmatched. CDR3 sequence: CSTPDRVNTEAFF. The CDR3 nucleotides read TGCAGTACTCCGGACAGGGTAAACACTGAAGCTTTCTTT.

This rearrangement joins TRBV20-1 to TRBJ2-5; 10 bases are a match to TRBD2. CDR3 length: 15 amino acids. The germline gives CDR1 DFQATT, CDR2 SNEGSKA (reference sequence). After removal of 6 bases from V and 3 bases from J, the junction contained 10 bases not matched to a gene. In nucleotides, the CDR3 is TGCAGTGCCTCCCTATTGAGCGGGGGGGAAGAGACCCAGTACTTC. Its translation: CSASLLSGGEETQYF.

This clonotype was counted a single time. The chain couples TRBV20-1 to TRBJ2-7; D gene unclear. The V end was cut by 5 bases, the J end by 2 bases, with 10 bases between. The CDR3 sequence is 12 residues long. The germline V gene encodes CDR1 DFQATT and CDR2 SNEGSKA (reference sequence). The CDR3 region is CSAGYETYEQYF. The DNA for the CDR3 is TGCAGTGCTGGGTACGAGACCTACGAGCAGTACTTC.

Notes on this clonotype: Just one base apart from a much larger clone, this may be a read error. The chain joins TRBV20-1 to TRBJ2-7; perhaps TRBD1 as D (5 bases). This CDR3 has 14 amino acids. V lost 7 bases and J lost 2, with 18 bases in between. The germline V gene has CDR1 DFQATT and CDR2 SNEGSKA (reference sequence). CDR3 sequence: CSGEEKGVPYEQYF. CDR3 coding DNA: TGCAGTGGCGAGGAAAAAGGGGTCCCCTACGAGCAGTACTTC.

This clonotype was seen a few times. J is TRBJ1-5 and V is TRBV28; D possibly corresponds to TRBD1 (5 bases). Germline V gene sequence: CDR1 MDHEN, CDR2 SYDVKM. The CDR3 consists of 15 residues. Trimming took 7 bases from V and 0 from J, leaving 13 bases between them. CDR3 nucleotides: TGTGCCAGCAACCGACAGAAGCTTAGCAATCAGCCCCAGCATTTT. Its protein is CASNRQKLSNQPQHF.

In this sample, this clonotype is medium-sized. The chain links TRBV6-5 to TRBJ2-3, with 10 nucleotides matching TRBD2. Germline V CDR1 and CDR2: MNHEY, SVGAGI. This CDR3 contains 14 residues. V trimming: 6 bases; J trimming: 3 bases; junction bases outside the gene matches: 3. The CDR3 spells CASSLAGETDTQYF. The DNA for the CDR3 is TGTGCCAGCAGCCTAGCGGGGGAGACAGATACGCAGTATTTT.

On this clonotype: It may be a read error: a sequence one base away is much more abundant. The chain is built from TRBV15 and TRBJ1-2; TRBD1 is a possible D gene (6 bases). V was shortened by 1 base and J by 2 bases, with 14 bases between the two germline ends. The CDR3 runs 16 residues. CDR1 and CDR2 (germline): LNHNV, YYDKDF (reference sequence). The chain's CDR3 is CATSRATGARNYGYTF. The CDR3 coding sequence is TGTGCCACCAGCAGAGCGACAGGAGCACGCAACTATGGCTACACCTTC.

In its sample, this clonotype was seen a few times. The chain recombines TRBV6-2 or TRBV6-3 with TRBJ1-1; D possibly corresponds to TRBD1 (6 bases). The ends were cut back, 7 bases at V and 4 bases at J, with 13 bases in the middle. CDR1 and CDR2 from the germline V gene are MNHEY and SVGEGT. The CDR3 spans 13 residues. CDR3 residues: CASIQGGFTEAFF. The CDR3 DNA is TGTGCCAGCATCCAAGGGGGATTCACTGAAGCTTTCTTT.

The gene calls are TRBV5-1 and TRBJ2-3; D gene ambiguous. Germline loops: CDR1 SGHRS, CDR2 YFSETQ. V lost 5 bases and J 0 bases, leaving 10 bases between the germline ends. This CDR3 is 14 amino acids long. This chain's CDR3 is CASRIQQSTDTQYF. Written as DNA, the CDR3 is TGCGCCAGCAGAATACAGCAGAGCACAGATACGCAGTATTTT. The full variable domain, completed using reference TRBV5-1 and TRBJ2-3, is KAGVTQTPRYLIKTRGQQVTLSCSPISGHRSVSWYQQTPGQGLQFLFEYFSETQRNKGNFPGRFSGRQFSNSRSEMNVSTLELGDSALYLCASRIQQSTDTQYFGPGTRLTVL.

J is TRBJ2-7 and V is TRBV5-6; 9 positions match TRBD2. After removal of 1 base from V and 7 bases from J, the junction contained 9 bases not matched to a gene. CDR3 length: 15 amino acids. Germline V gives CDR1 SGHDT, CDR2 YYEEEE. As DNA, the CDR3 is TGTGCCAGCAGCTTGAGTGGCGGGGGGGCGGTTGAGCAGTACTTC. Residues: CASSLSGGGAVEQYF.

The J gene is TRBJ2-3, the V gene TRBV18; D perhaps matches TRBD2 (5 bases). Germline V CDR1 and CDR2: KGHSH, LQKENI. V shed 3 bases and J shed 4 bases, with 17 bases lying between them. The CDR3 runs 16 residues. CDR3 bases: TGTGCCAGCTCACCCCCCAGCCTAGCTGGGGCAGATACGCAGTATTTT. Amino acids: CASSPPSLAGADTQYF.

For this clonotype: The junction does not match germline at one end; this may be a read error. The V gene is TRBV29-1, the J gene TRBJ1-3; 11 bases agree with TRBD1. The CDR3 loop spans 14 amino acids. CDR1 is SQVTM and CDR2 is ANQGSEA in the germline V gene. The CDR3 coding sequence is TGCAGCGCCAGGACAGGGGGCGCGAGGAACACCACATATTTT. Translated: CSARTGGARNTTYF.

The CDR3 sequence is CASSPIQGARDEKLFF. DNA of the CDR3: TGCGCCAGCAGCCCGATACAGGGGGCTCGCGATGAAAAACTGTTTTTT. This chain joins TRBV5-1 and TRBJ1-4, with 9 bases identical to TRBD1. The CDR3 is made up of 16 amino acids. The germline V gene encodes CDR1 SGHRS and CDR2 YFSETQ. V gave up 4 bases and J gave up 6 bases; unmatched junction bases: 10.

The V call is TRBV20-1, the J call TRBJ2-7; tentatively, D is TRBD1 or TRBD2 (5 bases each). Germline CDR1 DFQATT, CDR2 SNEGSKA (reference sequence). With 7 bases removed from V and 0 bases from J, the gap between germline ends came to 16 bases. The CDR3 loop spans 14 amino acids. CDR3 bases: TGCAGTGTTCACCGGGACGGCCGCTCCTACGAGCAGTACTTC. Translating it yields CSVHRDGRSYEQYF.

The chain combines TRBV6-5 with TRBJ2-1, with TRBD2 identical over 7 bases. Germline V gives CDR1 MNHEY, CDR2 SVGAGI. V lost 6 bases, J lost 4 bases, and 9 bases stayed unmatched. This CDR3 has 15 amino acids. This chain's CDR3 is CASSRTSVEYNEQFF. Written as DNA, the CDR3 is TGTGCCAGCAGCCGAACTAGCGTCGAGTACAATGAGCAGTTCTTC.

V gene TRBV19 combines with J gene TRBJ1-1, with 10 bases fitting TRBD1. The V and J ends lost 4 bases and 1 base, in that order; junction bases with no gene match: 9. This CDR3 is built from 17 residues. The V gene's germline CDR1 is LNHDA and CDR2 SQIVND (reference sequence). The chain's CDR3 is CASSTSAGTGANTEAFF. CDR3 DNA sequence: TGTGCCAGTAGTACCTCCGCCGGGACAGGGGCGAACACTGAAGCTTTCTTT.

This clonotype was counted many times. This rearrangement joins TRBV11-1 to TRBJ2-5, with TRBD1 as a possible D gene (5 bases). Trimming cost V 5 bases and J 5 bases, with 12 bases left between them. The CDR3 sequence is 13 residues long. CDR1 is SGHAT and CDR2 is FQDESV in the germline V gene (reference sequence). DNA for the CDR3: TGTGCCAGCAGCCACCCCCCAGGGGAGACCCAGTACTTC. Protein: CASSHPPGETQYF.

This clonotype was seen ten or more times. The chain has TRBV4-2 and TRBJ2-4; TRBD1 aligns across 8 bases. The V segment lost 3 bases and the J segment 9 bases; nucleotides outside the gene matches: 4. This CDR3 region has 13 residues. From germline, CDR1 is LGHNA and CDR2 YNFKEQ. The CDR3 sequence is CASSQTGVAIQYF. The CDR3 bases are TGTGCCAGCAGCCAGACAGGGGTAGCCATTCAGTACTTC.

This clonotype showed up just once. A much larger clone sits a single nucleotide away, making a read error possible. The J gene is TRBJ1-4, the V gene TRBV7-2; D is ambiguous. Per the germline V gene, CDR1 is SGHTA and CDR2 is FQGNSA. This CDR3 has 12 amino acids. The ends were cut back, 10 bases at V and 5 bases at J, with 11 bases in the middle. Here the CDR3 reads CATGETNEKLFF. CDR3 bases: TGTGCCACCGGAGAGACCAATGAAAAACTGTTTTTT. Looking up the rest from reference TRBV7-2 and TRBJ1-4 gives the full variable domain: GAGVSQSPSNKVTEKGKDVELRCDPISGHTALYWYRQSLGQGLEFLIYFQGNSAPDKSGLPSDRFSAERTGGSVSTLTIQRTQQEDSAVYLCATGETNEKLFFGSGTQLSVL.

The sample holds many counts of this clonotype. This chain joins TRBV20-1 and TRBJ2-6, with 10 bases fitting TRBD1. V shed 6 bases, J shed 2 bases, and the junction held 10 bases outside the gene matches. Germline CDR1 reads DFQATT; CDR2 reads SNEGSKA (reference sequence). The length of the CDR3 is 17 residues. The CDR3 loop is CSAQAWDRGTGANVLTF. In nucleotides, the CDR3 is TGCAGTGCCCAAGCCTGGGACAGGGGTACTGGGGCCAACGTCCTGACTTTC.

This clonotype was seen repeatedly, ten times or more. This chain links TRBV9 with TRBJ2-3; D perhaps matches TRBD2 (6 bases). This CDR3 contains 15 residues. V was clipped by 4 bases and J by 1 base, with 13 bases between them. Germline V CDR1 and CDR2: SGDLS, YYNGEE. CDR3 residues: CASSPRDSGTDTQYF. For the CDR3, the DNA is TGTGCCAGCAGCCCCCGGGACTCAGGCACAGATACGCAGTATTTT.

This sequence joins TRBV6-6 and TRBJ2-3; D is possibly TRBD2 (6 bases). The CDR3 has 17 amino acids. V lost 0 bases and J lost 1, with 14 bases in between. Germline lookup yields CDR1 MNHNY and CDR2 SVGAGI (reference sequence). The CDR3 region has the DNA TGTGCCAGCAGTTACTCGCCAAGCGGGCAACGCACAGATACGCAGTATTTT. This encodes CASSYSPSGQRTDTQYF.